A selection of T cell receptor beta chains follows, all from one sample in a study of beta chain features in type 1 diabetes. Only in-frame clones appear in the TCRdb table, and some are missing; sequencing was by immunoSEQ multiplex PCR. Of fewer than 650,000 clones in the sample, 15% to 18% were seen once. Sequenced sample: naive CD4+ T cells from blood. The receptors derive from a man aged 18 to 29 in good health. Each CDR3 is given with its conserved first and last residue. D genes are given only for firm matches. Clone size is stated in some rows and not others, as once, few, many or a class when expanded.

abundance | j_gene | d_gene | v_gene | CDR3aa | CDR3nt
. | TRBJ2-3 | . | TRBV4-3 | CASVKFPPRGKGTDTQYF | TGCGCCAGTGTTAAGTTCCCTCCCCGGGGGAAAGGCACAGATACGCAGTATTTT
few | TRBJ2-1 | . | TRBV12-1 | CASSPRLSGQFF | TGTGCCAGCAGCCCCCGACTCAGCGGGCAGTTCTTC
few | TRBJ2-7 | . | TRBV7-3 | CASSLRDAGHEQYF | TGTGCCAGCAGCTTAAGAGATGCGGGACACGAGCAGTACTTC
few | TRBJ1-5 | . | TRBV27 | CASSYRSSQPQHF | TGTGCCAGCAGTTACCGGTCAAGTCAGCCCCAGCATTTT
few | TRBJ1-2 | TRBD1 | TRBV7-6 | CASSHRDREERGYTF | TGTGCCAGCAGCCACCGTGACAGGGAAGAAAGGGGCTACACCTTC
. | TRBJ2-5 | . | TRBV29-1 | CSAYRLGVREETQYF | TGCAGCGCCTACCGGCTGGGGGTTAGGGAAGAGACCCAGTACTTC
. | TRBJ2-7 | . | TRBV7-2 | CASSQVGGAEQYF | TGTGCCAGCAGCCAGGTTGGGGGGGCCGAGCAGTACTTC
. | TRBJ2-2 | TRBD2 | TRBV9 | CASSVETSGGITGELFF | TGTGCCAGCAGCGTAGAAACTAGCGGGGGGATCACCGGGGAGCTGTTTTTT
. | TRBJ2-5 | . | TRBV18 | CASSPRTQETQYF | TGTGCCAGCTCACCGCGCACCCAAGAGACCCAGTACTTC
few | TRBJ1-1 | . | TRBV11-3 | CASSQSQNTEAFF | TGTGCCAGCAGCCAGAGCCAGAACACTGAAGCTTTCTTT
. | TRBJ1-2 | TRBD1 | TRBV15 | CATSRDPLDRGLNGYTF | TGTGCCACCAGCAGAGACCCCCTCGACAGGGGGCTGAATGGCTACACCTTC
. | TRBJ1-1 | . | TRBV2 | CASKRGTEAFF | TGTGCCAGCAAGAGAGGCACTGAAGCTTTCTTT
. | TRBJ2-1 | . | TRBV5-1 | CASSLEAGGGYNEQFF | TGCGCCAGCAGCTTGGAGGCAGGGGGAGGATACAATGAGCAGTTCTTC
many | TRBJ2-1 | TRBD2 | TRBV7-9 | CASSLTASGEQFF | TGTGCCAGCAGCTTAACCGCTAGCGGTGAGCAGTTCTTC
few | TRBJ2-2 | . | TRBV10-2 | CASSPTTPGAGELFF | TGCGCCAGCAGCCCGACTACCCCGGGTGCCGGGGAGCTGTTTTTT
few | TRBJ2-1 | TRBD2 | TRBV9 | CASSLRTSGRYNEQFF | TGTGCCAGCAGCCTACGGACTAGCGGGAGATACAATGAGCAGTTCTTC
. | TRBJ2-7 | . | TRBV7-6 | CASSGFGQNSYEQYF | TGTGCCAGCAGCGGTTTCGGACAGAATTCCTACGAGCAGTACTTC